The rows below give T cell receptor beta chains drawn from one sample of a study of cytomegalovirus exposure and HLA in healthy donors. Data came from immunoSEQ multiplex PCR; TCRdb stores just in-frame clones and leaves some out. The specimen's table records 150,000 to 200,000 clones. The sequenced sample was PBMCs. These receptors came from a woman aged 18-35 years in good health and CMV-seropositive. CDR3s include the opening cysteine and the closing phenylalanine or tryptophan. Fields, in order: V gene, J gene, D gene, CDR3 protein, CDR3 DNA. The D gene is left open where the match is weak.

V: TRBV15; J: TRBJ2-7; D: TRBD1; CDR3: CATSHPFGTGTGSSYEQYF; DNA: TGTGCCACCAGTCACCCCTTCGGTACCGGGACAGGATCCTCCTACGAGCAGTACTTC
V: TRBV7-3; J: TRBJ2-6; D: NA; CDR3: CASSPVDSGANVLTF; DNA: TGTGCCAGCAGCCCGGTCGACTCTGGGGCCAACGTCCTGACTTTC
V: TRBV7-2; J: TRBJ1-2; D: TRBD1; CDR3: CASSSRQGNYGYTF; DNA: TGTGCCAGCAGCTCCCGACAGGGGAATTATGGCTACACCTTC
V: TRBV7-9; J: TRBJ1-5; D: TRBD1; CDR3: CASSETGTQPQHF; DNA: TGTGCCAGCAGCGAGACAGGGACTCAGCCCCAGCATTTT
V: TRBV2; J: TRBJ2-1; D: TRBD2; CDR3: CASSGRDRYNEQFF; DNA: TGTGCCAGCAGCGGGAGGGACCGCTACAATGAGCAGTTCTTC
V: TRBV11-2; J: TRBJ2-7; D: NA; CDR3: CASSRGYEQYF; DNA: TGTGCCAGCAGCCGCGGGTACGAGCAGTACTTC
V: TRBV10-2; J: TRBJ1-1; D: NA; CDR3: CASKGGPTEAFF; DNA: TGCGCCAGCAAGGGGGGGCCCACTGAAGCTTTCTTT
V: TRBV6-6; J: TRBJ1-1; D: NA; CDR3: CASSQLQDTEAFF; DNA: TGTGCCAGCAGCCAATTACAGGACACTGAAGCTTTCTTT
V: TRBV4-3; J: TRBJ2-2; D: TRBD1; CDR3: CASSQDQGDNTGELFF; DNA: TGCGCCAGCAGCCAAGACCAGGGGGATAACACCGGGGAGCTGTTTTTT
V: TRBV18; J: TRBJ2-1; D: NA; CDR3: CASCPAGAGYNEQFF; DNA: TGTGCCAGCTGCCCCGCGGGTGCCGGATACAATGAGCAGTTCTTC
V: TRBV7-7; J: TRBJ2-1; D: TRBD1; CDR3: CASSRDRNNEQFF; DNA: TGTGCTAGCAGCCGGGACAGGAACAATGAGCAGTTCTTC
V: TRBV6-1; J: TRBJ1-1; D: TRBD1; CDR3: CASTIQGSTEAFF; DNA: TGTGCCAGCACCATACAGGGGTCCACTGAAGCTTTCTTT
V: TRBV7-9; J: TRBJ2-3; D: NA; CDR3: CASSPTGRPDTQYF; DNA: TGTGCCAGCAGCCCGACAGGGAGGCCAGATACGCAGTATTTT
V: TRBV2; J: TRBJ2-5; D: TRBD1; CDR3: CASNSLGTEETQYF; DNA: TGTGCCAGCAACTCTCTCGGGACAGAAGAGACCCAGTACTTC
V: TRBV5-6; J: TRBJ1-1; D: NA; CDR3: CASSLRGGTEAFF; DNA: TGTGCCAGCAGCTTGAGGGGGGGCACTGAAGCTTTCTTT
V: TRBV30; J: TRBJ1-3; D: NA; CDR3: CACLSEGNTIYF; DNA: TGTGCCTGTCTTAGTGAGGGAAACACCATATATTTT
V: TRBV28; J: TRBJ2-1; D: NA; CDR3: CASMRGTSYNEQFF; DNA: TGTGCCAGCATGAGGGGGACCTCCTACAATGAGCAGTTCTTC
V: TRBV14; J: TRBJ2-1; D: TRBD1; CDR3: CASSQPGQGDEQFF; DNA: TGTGCCAGCAGCCAACCGGGACAGGGAGATGAGCAGTTCTTC
V: TRBV9; J: TRBJ1-2; D: NA; CDR3: CASSVGSKNYGYTF; DNA: TGTGCCAGCAGCGTAGGGAGCAAGAACTATGGCTACACCTTC
V: TRBV2; J: TRBJ1-3; D: NA; CDR3: CASSESSSGNTIYF; DNA: TGTGCCAGCAGTGAGTCGAGCTCTGGAAACACCATATATTTT
V: TRBV5-6; J: TRBJ1-5; D: TRBD1; CDR3: CASSLGLRGIHQPQHF; DNA: TGTGCCAGCAGCTTGGGGCTCAGGGGGATCCATCAGCCCCAGCATTTT
V: TRBV6-6; J: TRBJ2-7; D: TRBD2; CDR3: CASSAGLAESYEQYF; DNA: TGTGCCAGCAGTGCCGGACTAGCGGAGTCCTACGAGCAGTACTTC
V: TRBV27; J: TRBJ1-2; D: TRBD1; CDR3: CASTPNPGQGASGYTF; DNA: TGTGCCAGCACCCCCAATCCGGGACAGGGGGCGTCGGGCTACACCTTC
V: TRBV5-6; J: TRBJ2-1; D: NA; CDR3: CASSLLVLNEQFF; DNA: TGTGCCAGCAGCTTACTAGTTTTGAATGAGCAGTTCTTC
V: TRBV18; J: TRBJ2-7; D: NA; CDR3: CASSPKGGEQYF; DNA: TGTGCCAGCTCACCAAAAGGGGGCGAGCAGTACTTC
V: TRBV6-4; J: TRBJ2-1; D: TRBD2; CDR3: CASSIREGPNEQFF; DNA: TGTGCCAGCAGTATCCGGGAGGGCCCCAATGAGCAGTTCTTC
V: TRBV7-2; J: TRBJ2-1; D: NA; CDR3: CASSLDFLANNEQFF; DNA: TGTGCCAGCAGCTTAGATTTCCTAGCGAACAATGAGCAGTTCTTC
V: TRBV2; J: TRBJ1-2; D: TRBD1; CDR3: CASSRDRDGYTF; DNA: TGTGCCAGCAGCAGGGACAGGGATGGCTACACCTTC
V: TRBV7-6; J: TRBJ2-3; D: TRBD2; CDR3: CASSGRGGTTDTQYF; DNA: TGTGCCAGCTCGGGGCGGGGGGGCACCACAGATACGCAGTATTTT